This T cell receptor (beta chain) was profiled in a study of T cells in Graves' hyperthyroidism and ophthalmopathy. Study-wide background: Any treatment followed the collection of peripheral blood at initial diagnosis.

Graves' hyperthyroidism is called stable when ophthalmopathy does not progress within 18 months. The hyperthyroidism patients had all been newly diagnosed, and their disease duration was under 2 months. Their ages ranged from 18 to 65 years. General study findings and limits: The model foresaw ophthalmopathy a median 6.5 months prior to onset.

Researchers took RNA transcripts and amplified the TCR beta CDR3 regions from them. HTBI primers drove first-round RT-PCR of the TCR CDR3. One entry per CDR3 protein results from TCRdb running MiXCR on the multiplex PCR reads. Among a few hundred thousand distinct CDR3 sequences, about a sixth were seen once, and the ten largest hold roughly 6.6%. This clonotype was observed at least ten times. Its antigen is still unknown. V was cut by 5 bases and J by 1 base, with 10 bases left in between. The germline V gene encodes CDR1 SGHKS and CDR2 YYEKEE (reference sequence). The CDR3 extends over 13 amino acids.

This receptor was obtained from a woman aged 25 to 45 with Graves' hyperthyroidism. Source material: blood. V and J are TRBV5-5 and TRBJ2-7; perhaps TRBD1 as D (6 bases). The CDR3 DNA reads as TGTGCCAGCAGAAAAGGACAGTCCTACGAGCAGTACTTC. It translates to CASRKGQSYEQYF.